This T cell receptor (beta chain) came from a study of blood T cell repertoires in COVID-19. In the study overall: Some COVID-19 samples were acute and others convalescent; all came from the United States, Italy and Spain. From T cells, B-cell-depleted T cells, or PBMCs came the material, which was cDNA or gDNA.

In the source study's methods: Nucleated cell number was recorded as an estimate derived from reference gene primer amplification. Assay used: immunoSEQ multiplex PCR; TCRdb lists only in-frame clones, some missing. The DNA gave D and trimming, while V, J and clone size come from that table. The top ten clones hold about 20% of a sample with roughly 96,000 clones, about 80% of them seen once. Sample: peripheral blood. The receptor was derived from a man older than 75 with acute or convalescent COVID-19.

This CDR3 is CASSVTDRVTYGYTF. The CDR3 DNA follows: TGTGCCAGCAGCGTGACGGACAGGGTTACCTATGGCTACACCTTC. This chain links TRBV9 with TRBJ1-2; TRBD1 matches at 8 bases. The CDR3 runs 15 residues. V was pared by 2 bases and J by 4 bases, with 7 bases of the junction left unmatched. Germline CDR1 SGDLS, CDR2 YYNGEE.